The rows below give T cell receptor beta chains drawn from one sample of a study of blood T cell repertoires in COVID-19. Clones were sequenced by immunoSEQ multiplex PCR, and TCRdb holds only the in-frame ones, with some missing. The sample records 50,000 to 75,000 clones, 91% being singletons. The specimen sequenced was peripheral blood. These receptors came from a human donor in a cohort sampled during active COVID-19. Both conserved end residues are part of each CDR3. D genes are given only for firm matches. Clone size is stated in some rows and not others, as once, few, many or a class when expanded.

D gene: TRBD2; V gene: TRBV2; clone size: NA; J gene: TRBJ2-3; CDR3 protein: CASSEARALLAGPAAGTQYF; CDR3 DNA: TGTGCCAGCAGTGAAGCCAGGGCTCTTCTAGCGGGACCAGCGGCGGGTACGCAGTATTTT
D gene: TRBD2; V gene: TRBV10-3; clone size: NA; J gene: TRBJ2-5; CDR3 protein: CAISRLAGETQYF; CDR3 DNA: TGTGCCATCAGTAGACTAGCGGGAGAGACCCAGTACTTC
D gene: NA; V gene: TRBV18; clone size: NA; J gene: TRBJ1-5; CDR3 protein: CASSSDRPNQPQHF; CDR3 DNA: TGTGCCAGCTCATCCGACAGACCGAATCAGCCCCAGCATTTT
D gene: TRBD2; V gene: TRBV11-2; clone size: NA; J gene: TRBJ2-7; CDR3 protein: CASGNSGSYEQYF; CDR3 DNA: TGTGCCAGCGGAAATAGCGGGAGTTACGAGCAGTACTTC
D gene: TRBD2; V gene: TRBV9; clone size: NA; J gene: TRBJ2-5; CDR3 protein: CASSVLAGEETQYF; CDR3 DNA: TGTGCCAGCAGCGTTCTAGCGGGAGAAGAGACCCAGTACTTC
D gene: NA; V gene: TRBV7-6; clone size: few; J gene: TRBJ1-5; CDR3 protein: CASSQSAGINQPQHF; CDR3 DNA: TGTGCCAGCAGCCAGTCGGCAGGGATTAATCAGCCCCAGCATTTT
D gene: TRBD1; V gene: TRBV7-9; clone size: once; J gene: TRBJ1-1; CDR3 protein: CASSWFGQGANTEAFF; CDR3 DNA: TGTGCCAGCAGCTGGTTCGGTCAGGGGGCGAACACTGAAGCTTTCTTT
D gene: NA; V gene: TRBV7-8; clone size: once; J gene: TRBJ2-1; CDR3 protein: CASSFRGANRNEQFF; CDR3 DNA: TGTGCCAGCAGCTTCAGGGGGGCGAACCGAAATGAGCAGTTCTTC
D gene: TRBD2; V gene: TRBV6-2/TRBV6-3; clone size: NA; J gene: TRBJ2-7; CDR3 protein: CASSYISGGLAQYF; CDR3 DNA: TGTGCCAGCAGTTACATCAGCGGGGGGTTGGCGCAGTACTTC
D gene: TRBD2; V gene: TRBV27; clone size: NA; J gene: TRBJ2-5; CDR3 protein: CASSLKASGVQETQYF; CDR3 DNA: TGTGCCAGCAGTTTAAAGGCTAGCGGGGTCCAAGAGACCCAGTACTTC
D gene: TRBD2; V gene: TRBV7-6; clone size: few; J gene: TRBJ2-3; CDR3 protein: CASSYLAGLADTQYF; CDR3 DNA: TGTGCCAGCAGCTACTTAGCGGGACTCGCAGATACGCAGTATTTT
D gene: TRBD1; V gene: TRBV20-1; clone size: NA; J gene: TRBJ1-6; CDR3 protein: CSASPFKSRGSNSPLHF; CDR3 DNA: TGCAGTGCTAGTCCCTTTAAAAGCAGGGGGAGCAATTCACCCCTCCACTTT
D gene: NA; V gene: TRBV5-1; clone size: NA; J gene: TRBJ2-3; CDR3 protein: CASSPGPGADTQYF; CDR3 DNA: TGCGCCAGCAGCCCTGGACCAGGGGCAGATACGCAGTATTTT
D gene: TRBD2; V gene: TRBV4-3; clone size: NA; J gene: TRBJ2-4; CDR3 protein: CASSQGLAGIAKNIQYF; CDR3 DNA: TGCGCCAGCAGCCAGGGACTAGCGGGAATAGCCAAAAACATTCAGTACTTC
D gene: NA; V gene: TRBV5-5; clone size: once; J gene: TRBJ2-7; CDR3 protein: CASSLTSSVAYEQYF; CDR3 DNA: TGTGCCAGCAGCTTGACCTCTAGCGTAGCCTACGAGCAGTACTTC
D gene: NA; V gene: TRBV7-9; clone size: few; J gene: TRBJ1-1; CDR3 protein: CASTPLGGPATEAFF; CDR3 DNA: TGTGCCAGCACCCCCCTGGGGGGACCCGCGACTGAAGCTTTCTTT
D gene: NA; V gene: TRBV5-1; clone size: NA; J gene: TRBJ2-3; CDR3 protein: CASSLSNRETDTQYF; CDR3 DNA: TGCGCCAGCAGCTTGTCAAACCGGGAGACAGATACGCAGTATTTT
D gene: NA; V gene: TRBV11-2; clone size: NA; J gene: TRBJ1-1; CDR3 protein: CASSLTRTRWSTEAFF; CDR3 DNA: TGTGCCAGCAGCTTAACCAGGACAAGGTGGAGCACTGAAGCTTTCTTT
D gene: NA; V gene: TRBV18; clone size: NA; J gene: TRBJ1-4; CDR3 protein: CASSRHPTNEKLFF; CDR3 DNA: TGTGCCAGCTCCCGACACCCAACTAATGAAAAACTGTTTTTT
D gene: NA; V gene: TRBV30; clone size: NA; J gene: TRBJ2-4; CDR3 protein: CAWSRGAENIQYF; CDR3 DNA: TGTGCCTGGAGCCGGGGGGCTGAAAACATTCAGTACTTC
D gene: NA; V gene: TRBV28; clone size: NA; J gene: TRBJ2-1; CDR3 protein: CASSFRPFLRDKYNEQFF; CDR3 DNA: TGTGCCAGCAGTTTCCGTCCCTTCCTTCGGGACAAATACAATGAGCAGTTCTTC
D gene: NA; V gene: TRBV2; clone size: NA; J gene: TRBJ2-7; CDR3 protein: CASSGEVSYEQYF; CDR3 DNA: TGTGCCAGCAGTGGTGAGGTCTCCTACGAGCAGTACTTC
D gene: TRBD2; V gene: TRBV11-2; clone size: NA; J gene: TRBJ2-3; CDR3 protein: CASSLGLAGSTDTQYF; CDR3 DNA: TGTGCCAGCAGCTTAGGCCTAGCGGGGAGCACAGATACGCAGTATTTT
D gene: TRBD1; V gene: TRBV7-9; clone size: once; J gene: TRBJ1-1; CDR3 protein: CASSQGTGVIRAFF; CDR3 DNA: TGTGCCAGCAGCCAGGGGACAGGGGTTATAAGGGCTTTCTTT
D gene: TRBD1; V gene: TRBV19; clone size: NA; J gene: TRBJ1-6; CDR3 protein: CASTTTGIYNSPLHF; CDR3 DNA: TGTGCCAGTACCACGACAGGGATCTACAATTCACCCCTCCACTTT
D gene: NA; V gene: TRBV7-9; clone size: NA; J gene: TRBJ2-7; CDR3 protein: CASSPIIYEQYF; CDR3 DNA: TGTGCCAGCAGCCCCATCATCTACGAGCAGTACTTC
D gene: NA; V gene: TRBV6-2/TRBV6-3; clone size: NA; J gene: TRBJ2-3; CDR3 protein: CASSYWAGASTDTQYF; CDR3 DNA: TGTGCCAGCAGTTACTGGGCGGGGGCGAGCACAGATACGCAGTATTTT
D gene: TRBD2; V gene: TRBV30; clone size: NA; J gene: TRBJ2-2; CDR3 protein: CAWSVLLADTGELFF; CDR3 DNA: TGTGCCTGGAGTGTACTCCTAGCGGACACCGGGGAGCTGTTTTTT
D gene: TRBD1; V gene: TRBV4-1; clone size: NA; J gene: TRBJ2-7; CDR3 protein: CASSPHTGQGALDEQYF; CDR3 DNA: TGCGCCAGCAGCCCTCATACCGGACAGGGGGCTTTGGACGAGCAGTACTTC
D gene: NA; V gene: TRBV24-1; clone size: NA; J gene: TRBJ1-5; CDR3 protein: CATSAGNNQPQHF; CDR3 DNA: TGTGCCACCAGTGCCGGGAATAATCAGCCCCAGCATTTT
D gene: NA; V gene: TRBV12-5; clone size: few; J gene: TRBJ1-3; CDR3 protein: CASGLNDNSGNTIYF; CDR3 DNA: TGTGCTAGTGGTTTGAATGACAACTCTGGAAACACCATATATTTT
D gene: NA; V gene: TRBV3-1/TRBV3-2; clone size: NA; J gene: TRBJ1-2; CDR3 protein: CASSQVPGSRGYTF; CDR3 DNA: TGTGCCAGCAGCCAAGTGCCAGGGTCGCGCGGCTACACCTTC
D gene: NA; V gene: TRBV19; clone size: NA; J gene: TRBJ2-2; CDR3 protein: CASSIHQGNTGELFF; CDR3 DNA: TGTGCCAGTAGTATTCATCAGGGGAACACCGGGGAGCTGTTTTTT
D gene: NA; V gene: TRBV2; clone size: NA; J gene: TRBJ2-1; CDR3 protein: CASSDEASGLSISSYNEQFF; CDR3 DNA: TGTGCCAGCAGTGATGAGGCATCCGGACTGTCGATAAGCTCCTACAATGAGCAGTTCTTC
D gene: NA; V gene: TRBV6-2/TRBV6-3; clone size: NA; J gene: TRBJ1-2; CDR3 protein: CASSSLVIGYTF; CDR3 DNA: TGTGCCAGCAGCTCACTGGTTATTGGCTACACCTTC
D gene: TRBD2; V gene: TRBV19; clone size: NA; J gene: TRBJ2-2; CDR3 protein: CASSRLAGAVTGELFF; CDR3 DNA: TGTGCCAGTAGTCGACTAGCGGGGGCCGTCACCGGGGAGCTGTTTTTT
D gene: TRBD1; V gene: TRBV15; clone size: NA; J gene: TRBJ1-6; CDR3 protein: CATSRDLPGTANSPLHF; CDR3 DNA: TGTGCCACCAGCAGAGATCTCCCCGGGACAGCTAATTCACCCCTCCACTTT
D gene: NA; V gene: TRBV5-1; clone size: NA; J gene: TRBJ2-3; CDR3 protein: CASSLRTGSDTQYF; CDR3 DNA: TGCGCCAGCAGCTTGAGAACAGGGTCAGATACGCAGTATTTT
D gene: NA; V gene: TRBV6-5; clone size: once; J gene: TRBJ2-7; CDR3 protein: CASSYKGTLYEQYF; CDR3 DNA: TGTGCCAGCAGTTACAAAGGGACACTCTACGAGCAGTACTTC
D gene: TRBD1; V gene: TRBV29-1; clone size: NA; J gene: TRBJ1-2; CDR3 protein: CSVEDLDRKGNYGYTF; CDR3 DNA: TGCAGCGTTGAAGATCTGGACAGGAAGGGGAACTATGGCTACACCTTC
D gene: TRBD2; V gene: TRBV9; clone size: NA; J gene: TRBJ2-1; CDR3 protein: CASSGSGGLYNEQFF; CDR3 DNA: TGTGCCAGCAGCGGTAGCGGGGGGTTGTACAATGAGCAGTTCTTC
D gene: NA; V gene: TRBV4-1; clone size: few; J gene: TRBJ2-7; CDR3 protein: CASSQDRAAGSGARYF; CDR3 DNA: TGCGCCAGCAGCCAAGATAGAGCTGCGGGGTCGGGAGCCAGATACTTC
D gene: TRBD1; V gene: TRBV9; clone size: NA; J gene: TRBJ1-2; CDR3 protein: CASSTTGTGAGGYTF; CDR3 DNA: TGTGCCAGCAGCACCACCGGGACAGGGGCAGGCGGCTACACCTTC
D gene: TRBD2; V gene: TRBV6-2/TRBV6-3; clone size: NA; J gene: TRBJ2-3; CDR3 protein: CASSYSRGSGGTDTQYF; CDR3 DNA: TGTGCCAGCAGTTACTCGAGGGGTAGCGGGGGCACAGATACGCAGTATTTT
D gene: TRBD1; V gene: TRBV19; clone size: NA; J gene: TRBJ2-5; CDR3 protein: CASSIDRGGRTQYF; CDR3 DNA: TGTGCCAGTAGTATCGACAGGGGGGGTCGGACCCAGTACTTC
D gene: TRBD2; V gene: TRBV30; clone size: NA; J gene: TRBJ2-4; CDR3 protein: CAWTLTRLAGPRGF; CDR3 DNA: TGTGCCTGGACCCTAACAAGGCTAGCGGGTCCCCGAGGCTTC
D gene: TRBD2; V gene: TRBV5-1; clone size: NA; J gene: TRBJ2-3; CDR3 protein: CASSLVGLASTDTQYF; CDR3 DNA: TGCGCCAGCAGCTTGGTAGGACTAGCAAGCACAGATACGCAGTATTTT
D gene: TRBD1; V gene: TRBV3-1/TRBV3-2; clone size: many; J gene: TRBJ2-1; CDR3 protein: CASSHRTGDNEQFF; CDR3 DNA: TGTGCCAGCAGCCACCGCACAGGGGACAATGAGCAGTTCTTC
D gene: TRBD2; V gene: TRBV3-1/TRBV3-2; clone size: NA; J gene: TRBJ2-5; CDR3 protein: CATSGGPRETQYF; CDR3 DNA: TGTGCCACCTCGGGAGGGCCAAGGGAGACCCAGTACTTC
D gene: TRBD1; V gene: TRBV5-4; clone size: NA; J gene: TRBJ2-1; CDR3 protein: CASSHPKGARGDLFF; CDR3 DNA: TGTGCCAGCAGCCACCCTAAGGGGGCTAGGGGTGATCTGTTCTTC
D gene: NA; V gene: TRBV4-2; clone size: once; J gene: TRBJ1-3; CDR3 protein: CASSHLTEKLLF; CDR3 DNA: TGTGCCAGCAGCCACCTGACAGAGAAACTGCTGTTT
D gene: TRBD1; V gene: TRBV18; clone size: few; J gene: TRBJ1-4; CDR3 protein: CASSLLTGSLFF; CDR3 DNA: TGTGCCAGCTCACTCCTGACAGGGTCTTTGTTTTTT
D gene: NA; V gene: TRBV29-1; clone size: NA; J gene: TRBJ2-7; CDR3 protein: CSVEAREPYEQYF; CDR3 DNA: TGCAGCGTTGAAGCCCGGGAGCCCTACGAGCAGTACTTC
D gene: NA; V gene: TRBV12-3/TRBV12-4; clone size: NA; J gene: TRBJ1-1; CDR3 protein: CASSFYPGEAFF; CDR3 DNA: TGTGCCAGCAGTTTTTATCCGGGTGAAGCTTTCTTT
D gene: NA; V gene: TRBV6-1; clone size: NA; J gene: TRBJ1-3; CDR3 protein: CASSETGYSGNTIYF; CDR3 DNA: TGTGCCAGCAGTGAAACGGGGTACTCTGGAAACACCATATATTTT